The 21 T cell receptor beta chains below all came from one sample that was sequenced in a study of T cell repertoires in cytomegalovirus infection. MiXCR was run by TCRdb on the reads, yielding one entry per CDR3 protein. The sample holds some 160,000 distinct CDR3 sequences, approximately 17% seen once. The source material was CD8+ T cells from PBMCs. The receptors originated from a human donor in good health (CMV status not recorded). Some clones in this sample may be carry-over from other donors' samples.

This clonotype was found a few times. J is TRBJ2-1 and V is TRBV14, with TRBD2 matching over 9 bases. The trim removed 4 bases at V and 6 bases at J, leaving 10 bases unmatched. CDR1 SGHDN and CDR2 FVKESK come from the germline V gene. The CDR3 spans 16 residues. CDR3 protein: CASSLSTSGDFNEQFF. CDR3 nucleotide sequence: TGTGCCAGCAGCCTTTCGACTAGCGGAGATTTCAATGAGCAGTTCTTC.

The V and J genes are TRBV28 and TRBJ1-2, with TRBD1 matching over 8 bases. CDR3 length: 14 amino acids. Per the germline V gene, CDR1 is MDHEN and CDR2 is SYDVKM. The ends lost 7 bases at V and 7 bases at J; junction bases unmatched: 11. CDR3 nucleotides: TGTGCCAGCACCTCAGGGGGCGCGCTCTTTGGCTACACCTTC. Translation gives CASTSGGALFGYTF.

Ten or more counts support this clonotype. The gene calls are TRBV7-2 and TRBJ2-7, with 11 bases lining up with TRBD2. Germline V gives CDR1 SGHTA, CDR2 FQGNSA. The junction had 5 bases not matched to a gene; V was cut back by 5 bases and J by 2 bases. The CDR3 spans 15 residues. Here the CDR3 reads CASSPTSGETYEQYF. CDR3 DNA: TGTGCCAGCAGCCCGACTAGCGGGGAAACCTACGAGCAGTACTTC.

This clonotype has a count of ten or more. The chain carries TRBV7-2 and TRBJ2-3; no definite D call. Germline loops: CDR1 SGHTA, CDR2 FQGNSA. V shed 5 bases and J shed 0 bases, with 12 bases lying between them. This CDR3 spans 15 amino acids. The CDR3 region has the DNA TGTGCCAGCAGCCCATACAGAGATAGCACAGATACGCAGTATTTT. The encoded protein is CASSPYRDSTDTQYF.

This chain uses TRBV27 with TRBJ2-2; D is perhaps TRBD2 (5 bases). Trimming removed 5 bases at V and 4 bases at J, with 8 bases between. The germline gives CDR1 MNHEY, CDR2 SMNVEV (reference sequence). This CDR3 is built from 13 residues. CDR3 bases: TGTGCCAGCAGTAGGACTTTCACCGGGGAGCTGTTTTTT. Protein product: CASSRTFTGELFF.

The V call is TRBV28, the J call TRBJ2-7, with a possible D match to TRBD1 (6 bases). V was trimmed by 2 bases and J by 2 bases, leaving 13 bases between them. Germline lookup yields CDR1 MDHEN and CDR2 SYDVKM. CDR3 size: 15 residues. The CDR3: CASSLGVGQTYEQYF. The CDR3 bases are TGTGCCAGCAGTTTAGGGGTTGGACAGACCTACGAGCAGTACTTC.

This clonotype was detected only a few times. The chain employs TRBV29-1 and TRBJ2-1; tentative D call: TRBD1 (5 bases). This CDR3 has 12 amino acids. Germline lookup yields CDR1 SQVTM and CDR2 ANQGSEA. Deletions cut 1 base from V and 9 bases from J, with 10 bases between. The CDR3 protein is CSVEGQGGEQFF. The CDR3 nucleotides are TGCAGCGTTGAAGGCCAGGGCGGTGAGCAGTTCTTC.

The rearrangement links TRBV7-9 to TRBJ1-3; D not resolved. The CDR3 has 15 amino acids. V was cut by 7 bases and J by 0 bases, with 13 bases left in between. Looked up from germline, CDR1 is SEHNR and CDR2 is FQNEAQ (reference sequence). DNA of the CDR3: TGTGCCAGCATCCTTCCGGGAGGCTCTGGAAACACCATATATTTT. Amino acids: CASILPGGSGNTIYF.

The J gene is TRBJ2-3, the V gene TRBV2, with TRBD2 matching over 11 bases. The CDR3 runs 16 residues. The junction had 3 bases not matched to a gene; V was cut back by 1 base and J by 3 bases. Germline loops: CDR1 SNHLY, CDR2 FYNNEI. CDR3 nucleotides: TGTGCCAGCAGTGAAGGAGGGACTAGCGGTACAGATACGCAGTATTTT. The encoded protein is CASSEGGTSGTDTQYF.

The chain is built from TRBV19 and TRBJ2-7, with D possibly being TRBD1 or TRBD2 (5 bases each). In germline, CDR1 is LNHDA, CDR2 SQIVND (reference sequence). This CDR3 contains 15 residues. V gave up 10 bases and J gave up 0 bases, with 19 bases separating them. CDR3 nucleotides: TGTGCCACCGCCTCGGGGCAGGGACCCTCCTACGAGCAGTACTTC. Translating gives CATASGQGPSYEQYF.

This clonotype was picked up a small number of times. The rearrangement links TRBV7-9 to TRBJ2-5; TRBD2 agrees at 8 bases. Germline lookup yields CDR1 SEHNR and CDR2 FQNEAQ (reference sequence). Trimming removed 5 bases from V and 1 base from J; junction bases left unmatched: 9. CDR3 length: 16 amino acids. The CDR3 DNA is TGTGCCAGCAGCCCCCAGGAAGCGGGGGTCCAAGAGACCCAGTACTTC. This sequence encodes CASSPQEAGVQETQYF.

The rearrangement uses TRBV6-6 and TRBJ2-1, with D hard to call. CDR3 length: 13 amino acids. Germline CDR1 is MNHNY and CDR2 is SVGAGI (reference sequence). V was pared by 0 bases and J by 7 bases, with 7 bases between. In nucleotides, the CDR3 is TGTGCCAGCAGTTACTCTTCTGAAAATGAGCAGTTCTTC. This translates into CASSYSSENEQFF.

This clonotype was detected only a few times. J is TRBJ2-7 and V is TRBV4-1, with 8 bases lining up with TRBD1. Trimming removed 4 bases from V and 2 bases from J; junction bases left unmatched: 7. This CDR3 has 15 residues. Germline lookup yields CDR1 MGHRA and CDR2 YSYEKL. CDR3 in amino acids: CASSPDRGTTYEQYF. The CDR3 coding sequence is TGCGCCAGCAGCCCTGACAGGGGAACAACCTACGAGCAGTACTTC.

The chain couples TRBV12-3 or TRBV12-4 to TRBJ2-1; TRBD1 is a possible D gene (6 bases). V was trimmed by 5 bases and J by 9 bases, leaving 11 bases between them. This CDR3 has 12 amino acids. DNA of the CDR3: TGTGCCAGCAGTGTCGGGACAACTGAGCAGTTCTTC. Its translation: CASSVGTTEQFF.

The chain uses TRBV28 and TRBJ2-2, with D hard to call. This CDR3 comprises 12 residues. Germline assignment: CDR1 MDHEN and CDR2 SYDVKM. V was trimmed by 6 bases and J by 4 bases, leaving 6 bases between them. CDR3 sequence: CASRSTTGELFF. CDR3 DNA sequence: TGTGCCAGCAGGTCAACCACCGGGGAGCTGTTTTTT.

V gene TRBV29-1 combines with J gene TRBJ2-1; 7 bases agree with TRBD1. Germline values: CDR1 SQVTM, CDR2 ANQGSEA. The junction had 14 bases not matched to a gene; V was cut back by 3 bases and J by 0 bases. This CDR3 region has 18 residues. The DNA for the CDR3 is TGCAGCGTTGATAACACCGGGACAGAATTCTTCTCCTACAATGAGCAGTTCTTC. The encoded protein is CSVDNTGTEFFSYNEQFF.

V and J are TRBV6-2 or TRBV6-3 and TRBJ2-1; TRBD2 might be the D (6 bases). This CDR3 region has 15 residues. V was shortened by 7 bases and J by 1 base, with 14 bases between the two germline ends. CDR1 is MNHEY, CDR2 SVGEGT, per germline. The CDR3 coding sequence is TGTGCCAGCACCCTTCGGGACTTATCCTACAATGAGCAGTTCTTC. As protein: CASTLRDLSYNEQFF.

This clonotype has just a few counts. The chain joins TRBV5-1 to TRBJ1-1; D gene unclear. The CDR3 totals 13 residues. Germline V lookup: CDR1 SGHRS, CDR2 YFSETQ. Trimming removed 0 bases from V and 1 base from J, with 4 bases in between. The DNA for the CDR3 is TGCGCCAGCAGCTTGGCTAAGAACACTGAAGCTTTCTTT. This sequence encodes CASSLAKNTEAFF.

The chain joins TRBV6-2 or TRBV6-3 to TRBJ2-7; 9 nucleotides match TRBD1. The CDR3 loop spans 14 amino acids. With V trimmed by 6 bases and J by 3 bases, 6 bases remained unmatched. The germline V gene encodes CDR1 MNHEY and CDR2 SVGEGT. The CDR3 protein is CASRNGQGIYEQYF. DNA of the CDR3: TGTGCCAGCAGGAACGGACAGGGGATCTACGAGCAGTACTTC.

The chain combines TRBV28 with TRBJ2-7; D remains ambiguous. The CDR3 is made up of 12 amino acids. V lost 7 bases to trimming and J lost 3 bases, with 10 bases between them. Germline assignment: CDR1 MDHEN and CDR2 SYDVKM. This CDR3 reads CASTSSDYEQYF. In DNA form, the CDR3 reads TGTGCCAGCACTTCCTCGGACTACGAGCAGTACTTC.

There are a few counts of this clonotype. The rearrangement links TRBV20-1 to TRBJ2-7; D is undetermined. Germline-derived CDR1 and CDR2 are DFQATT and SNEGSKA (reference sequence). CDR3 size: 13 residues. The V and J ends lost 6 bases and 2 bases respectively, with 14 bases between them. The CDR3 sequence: CSANPWSTYEQYF. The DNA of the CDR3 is TGCAGTGCCAACCCGTGGTCCACCTACGAGCAGTACTTC.